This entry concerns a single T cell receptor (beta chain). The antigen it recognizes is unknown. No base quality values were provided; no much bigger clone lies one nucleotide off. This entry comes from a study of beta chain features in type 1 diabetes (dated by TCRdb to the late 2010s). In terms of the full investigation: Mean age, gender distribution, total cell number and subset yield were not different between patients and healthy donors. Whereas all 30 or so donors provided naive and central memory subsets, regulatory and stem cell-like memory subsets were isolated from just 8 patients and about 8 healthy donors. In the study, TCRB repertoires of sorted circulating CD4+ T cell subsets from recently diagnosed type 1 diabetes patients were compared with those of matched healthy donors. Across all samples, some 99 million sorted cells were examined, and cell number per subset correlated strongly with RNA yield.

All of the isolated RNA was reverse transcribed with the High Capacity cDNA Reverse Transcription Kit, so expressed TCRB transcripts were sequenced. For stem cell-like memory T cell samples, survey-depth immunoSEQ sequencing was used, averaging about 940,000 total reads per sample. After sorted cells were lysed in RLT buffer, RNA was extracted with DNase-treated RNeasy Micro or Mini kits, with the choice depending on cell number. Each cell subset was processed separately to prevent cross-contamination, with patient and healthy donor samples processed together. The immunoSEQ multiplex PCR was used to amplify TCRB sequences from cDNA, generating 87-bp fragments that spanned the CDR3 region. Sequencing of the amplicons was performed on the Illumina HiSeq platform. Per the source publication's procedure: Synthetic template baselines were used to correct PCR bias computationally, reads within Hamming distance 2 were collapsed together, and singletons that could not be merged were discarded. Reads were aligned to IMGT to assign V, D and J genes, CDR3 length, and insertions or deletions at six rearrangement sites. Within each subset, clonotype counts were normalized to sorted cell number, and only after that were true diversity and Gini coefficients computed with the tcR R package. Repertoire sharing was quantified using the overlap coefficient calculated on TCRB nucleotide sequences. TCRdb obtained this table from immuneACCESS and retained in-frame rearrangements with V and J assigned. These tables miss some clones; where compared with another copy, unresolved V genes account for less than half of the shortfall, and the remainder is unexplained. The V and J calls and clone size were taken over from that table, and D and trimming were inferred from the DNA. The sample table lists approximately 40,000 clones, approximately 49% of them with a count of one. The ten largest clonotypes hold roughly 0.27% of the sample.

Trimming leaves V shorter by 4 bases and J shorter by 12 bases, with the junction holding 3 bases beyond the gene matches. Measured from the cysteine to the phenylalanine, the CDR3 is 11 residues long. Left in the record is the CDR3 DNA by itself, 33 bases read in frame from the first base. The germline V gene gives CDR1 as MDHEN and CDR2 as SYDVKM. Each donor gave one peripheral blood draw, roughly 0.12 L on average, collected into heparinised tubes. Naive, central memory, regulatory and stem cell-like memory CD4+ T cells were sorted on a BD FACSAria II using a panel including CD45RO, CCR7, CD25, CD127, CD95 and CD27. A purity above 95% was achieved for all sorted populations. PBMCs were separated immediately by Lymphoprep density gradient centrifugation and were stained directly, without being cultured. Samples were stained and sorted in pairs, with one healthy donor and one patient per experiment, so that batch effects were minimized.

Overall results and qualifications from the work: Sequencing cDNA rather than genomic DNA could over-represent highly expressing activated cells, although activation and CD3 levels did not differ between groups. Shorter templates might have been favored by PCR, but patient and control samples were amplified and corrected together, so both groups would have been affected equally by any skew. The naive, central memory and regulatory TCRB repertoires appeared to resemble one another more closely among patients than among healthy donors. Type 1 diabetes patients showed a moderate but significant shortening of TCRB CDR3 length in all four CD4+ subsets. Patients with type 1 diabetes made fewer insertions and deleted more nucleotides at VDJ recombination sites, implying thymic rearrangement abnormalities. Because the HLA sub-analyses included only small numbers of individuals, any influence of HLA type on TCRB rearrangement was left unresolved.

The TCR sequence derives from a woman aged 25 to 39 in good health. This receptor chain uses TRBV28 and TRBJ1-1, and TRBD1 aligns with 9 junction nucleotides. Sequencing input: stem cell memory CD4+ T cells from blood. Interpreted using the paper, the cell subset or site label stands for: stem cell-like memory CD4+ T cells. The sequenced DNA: TGTGCCAGCAGTTGGGACAGGGACCCTTTCTTT. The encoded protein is CASSWDRDPFF.